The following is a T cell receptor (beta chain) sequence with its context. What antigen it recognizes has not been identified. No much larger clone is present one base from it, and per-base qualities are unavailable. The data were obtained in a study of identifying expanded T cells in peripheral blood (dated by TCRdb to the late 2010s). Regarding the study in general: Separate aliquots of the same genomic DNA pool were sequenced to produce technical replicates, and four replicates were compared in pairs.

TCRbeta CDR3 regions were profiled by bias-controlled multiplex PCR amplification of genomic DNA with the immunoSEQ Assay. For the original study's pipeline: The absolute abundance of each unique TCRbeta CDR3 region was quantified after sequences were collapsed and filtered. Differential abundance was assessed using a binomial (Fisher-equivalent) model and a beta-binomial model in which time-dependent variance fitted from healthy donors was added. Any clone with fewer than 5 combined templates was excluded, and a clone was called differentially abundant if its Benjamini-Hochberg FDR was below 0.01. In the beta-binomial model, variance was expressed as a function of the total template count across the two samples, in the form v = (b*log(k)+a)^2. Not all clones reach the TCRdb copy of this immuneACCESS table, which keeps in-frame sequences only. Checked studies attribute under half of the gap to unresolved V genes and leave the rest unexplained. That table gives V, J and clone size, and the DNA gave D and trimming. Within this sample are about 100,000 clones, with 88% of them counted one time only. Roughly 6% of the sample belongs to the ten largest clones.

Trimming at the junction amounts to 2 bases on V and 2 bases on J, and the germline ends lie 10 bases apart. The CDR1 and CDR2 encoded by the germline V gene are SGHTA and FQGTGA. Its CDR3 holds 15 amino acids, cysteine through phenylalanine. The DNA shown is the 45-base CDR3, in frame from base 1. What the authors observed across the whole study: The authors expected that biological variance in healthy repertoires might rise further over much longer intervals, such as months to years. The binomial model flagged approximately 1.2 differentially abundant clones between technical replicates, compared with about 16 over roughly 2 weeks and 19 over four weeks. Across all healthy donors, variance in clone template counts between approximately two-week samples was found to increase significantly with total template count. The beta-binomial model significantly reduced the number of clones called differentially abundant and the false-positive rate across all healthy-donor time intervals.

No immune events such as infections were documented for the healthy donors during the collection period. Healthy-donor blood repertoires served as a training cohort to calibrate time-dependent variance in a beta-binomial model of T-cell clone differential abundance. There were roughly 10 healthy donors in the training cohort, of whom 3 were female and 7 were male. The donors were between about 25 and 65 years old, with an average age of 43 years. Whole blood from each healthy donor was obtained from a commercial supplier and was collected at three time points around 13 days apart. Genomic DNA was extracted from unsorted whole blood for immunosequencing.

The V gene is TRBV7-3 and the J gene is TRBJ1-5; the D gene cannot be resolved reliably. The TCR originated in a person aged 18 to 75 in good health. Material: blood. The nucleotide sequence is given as TGTGCCAGCAGCTTAGGAACCGGGGGCAATCAGCCCCAGCATTTT. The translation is CASSLGTGGNQPQHF.